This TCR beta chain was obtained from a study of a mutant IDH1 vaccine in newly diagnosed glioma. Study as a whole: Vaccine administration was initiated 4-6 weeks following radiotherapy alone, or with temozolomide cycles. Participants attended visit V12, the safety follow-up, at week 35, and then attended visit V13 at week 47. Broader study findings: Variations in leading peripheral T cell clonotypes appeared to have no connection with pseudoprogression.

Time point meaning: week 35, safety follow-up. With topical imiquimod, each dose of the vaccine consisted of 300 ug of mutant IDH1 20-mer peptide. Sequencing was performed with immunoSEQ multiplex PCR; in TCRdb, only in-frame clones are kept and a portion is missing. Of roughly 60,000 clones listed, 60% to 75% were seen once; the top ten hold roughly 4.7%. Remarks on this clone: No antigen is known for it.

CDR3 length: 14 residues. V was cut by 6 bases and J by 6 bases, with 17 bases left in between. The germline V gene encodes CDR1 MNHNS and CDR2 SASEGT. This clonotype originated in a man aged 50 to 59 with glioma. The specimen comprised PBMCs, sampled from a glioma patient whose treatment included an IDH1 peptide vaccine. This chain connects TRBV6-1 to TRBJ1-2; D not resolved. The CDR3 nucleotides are TGTGCCAGCAGAGCTCGGCGGGAGCCGAATGGCTACACCTTC. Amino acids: CASRARREPNGYTF.